The 22 T cell receptor beta chains listed next were all sequenced from one sample in a study of OX40 agonist ivuxolimab in advanced cancers. TCRdb keeps only in-frame clones here, not all; method: immunoSEQ multiplex PCR. Of about 80,000 clones in the sample, approximately 92% are singletons; the top ten hold about 8.6%. The sample consisted of CD4+ or CD8+ T cells sorted from blood, taken in a trial of the OX40 agonist ivuxolimab. The receptor set was obtained from an adult with an advanced solid tumor such as melanoma, head and neck, liver or kidney cancer.

The chain combines TRBV5-1 with TRBJ1-1, with 7 nucleotides matching TRBD1. Trimming at V came to 6 bases and at J to 4 bases, leaving 9 bases not matched to a gene. Germline V CDR1 and CDR2: SGHRS, YFSETQ. The CDR3 is 14 amino acids. DNA for the CDR3: TGCGCCAGCACAGGGGGAGGGATGGGCACTGAAGCTTTCTTT. Translation gives CASTGGGMGTEAFF.

V gene TRBV27 combines with J gene TRBJ2-1, with D hard to call. Trimming left V 1 base short and J 8 bases short, with 6 bases between. Germline V gene data show CDR1 as MNHEY and CDR2 as SMNVEV (reference sequence). This CDR3 is built from 12 residues. The CDR3 sequence: CASSLFGDEQFF. In DNA form, the CDR3 reads TGTGCCAGCAGTTTATTCGGCGATGAGCAGTTCTTC.

The chain carries TRBV27 and TRBJ1-1; tentatively, D is TRBD1 (5 bases). The germline V gene has CDR1 MNHEY and CDR2 SMNVEV (reference sequence). This CDR3 spans 16 amino acids. V lost 5 bases and J lost 0, with 16 bases in between. The CDR3 protein is CASSPILTELNTEAFF. Written as DNA, the CDR3 is TGTGCCAGCAGTCCCATCTTGACAGAATTGAACACTGAAGCTTTCTTT.

The rearrangement links TRBV10-2 to TRBJ2-7; D remains unclear. There are 14 residues in the CDR3. CDR1 WSHSY and CDR2 SAAADI come from the germline V gene. Trimming cost V 3 bases and J 4 bases, with 13 bases left between them. Here the CDR3 DNA reads TGCGCCAGCAGTGACGAACTCCCATCTTACGAGCAGTACTTC. Its protein is CASSDELPSYEQYF.

The rearrangement uses TRBV27 and TRBJ2-1; 7 bases align to TRBD1. CDR3 length: 14 amino acids. Germline CDR1 MNHEY, CDR2 SMNVEV (reference sequence). V lost 4 bases, J lost 1 base, and 1 base stayed unmatched. The CDR3 nucleotides read TGTGCCAGCAGTTACAGGGGATCCTACAATGAGCAGTTCTTC. Encoded protein: CASSYRGSYNEQFF.

The V gene is TRBV9, the J gene TRBJ2-7, with D possibly TRBD1 on 5 matching bases. CDR1 and CDR2 from the germline V gene are SGDLS and YYNGEE. Trimming left V 0 bases short and J 3 bases short, with 13 bases between. The CDR3 contains 15 residues. CDR3 DNA: TGTGCCAGCAGCGTAGGACAGCCCCCTAGCTACGAGCAGTACTTC. It yields the protein CASSVGQPPSYEQYF.

The chain links TRBV7-2 to TRBJ2-1; 7 positions match TRBD2. V dropped 5 bases and J dropped 4; count of bases not matched to a gene: 17. The CDR3 consists of 18 residues. CDR1 and CDR2 from the germline V gene are SGHTA and FQGNSA. CDR3: CASSPLPSGVYLYNEQFF. CDR3 sequence (DNA): TGTGCCAGCAGCCCTCTCCCTAGCGGAGTGTATCTTTACAATGAGCAGTTCTTC.

This chain connects TRBV27 to TRBJ1-5; 12 bases fit TRBD1. Germline trimming cut 4 bases from V and 2 bases from J; bases unmatched to any gene: 9. Germline CDR1 and CDR2: MNHEY and SMNVEV (reference sequence). This CDR3 spans 18 amino acids. Here the CDR3 DNA reads TGTGCCAGCAGTTCTCTCGGGACAGGGGGCTCGGGCAATCAGCCCCAGCATTTT. Residues: CASSSLGTGGSGNQPQHF.

The V call is TRBV10-3, the J call TRBJ2-1; 8 bases agree with TRBD2. Looked up from germline, CDR1 is ENHRY and CDR2 is SYGVKD. CDR3 length equals 14 residues. V shed 4 bases and J 9 bases; nucleotides not matched to a gene: 8. CDR3 residues: CAISVGSGDVEQFF. The DNA for the CDR3 is TGTGCCATCAGTGTTGGTAGCGGGGATGTTGAGCAGTTCTTC.

The genes are TRBV9 and TRBJ2-4, with D possibly being TRBD1 or TRBD2 (5 bases each). Germline CDR1 is SGDLS and CDR2 is YYNGEE. CDR3 length equals 14 residues. Trimming removed 4 bases at V and 5 bases at J, with 13 bases between. The CDR3 nucleotides are TGTGCCAGCAGCCCTACCCGAGGGGAAAACATTCAGTACTTC. Its translation is CASSPTRGENIQYF.

The gene calls are TRBV4-1 and TRBJ2-7; D could derive from TRBD1 or TRBD2 (5 bases each). The germline V gene encodes CDR1 MGHRA and CDR2 YSYEKL. Trimming removed 6 bases at V and 2 bases at J, with 17 bases between. This CDR3 comprises 15 residues. In DNA form, the CDR3 reads TGCGCCAGCAGGACGAACGCCGGGACCCCCTACGAGCAGTACTTC. This sequence encodes CASRTNAGTPYEQYF.

About this clone itself: Other nucleotide sequences in the sample specify the same CDR3. The V gene is TRBV6-5, the J gene TRBJ1-1, with D tentatively TRBD1 (6 bases). The CDR3 length is 13 residues. Between the trimmed V and J ends, which lost 2 bases and 5 bases, there was a span of 9 bases. Germline lookup yields CDR1 MNHEY and CDR2 SVGAGI. The DNA for the CDR3 is TGTGCCAGCAGTTACGGGGGGCGGACTGAAGCTTTCTTT. Translating it yields CASSYGGRTEAFF.

The chain is built from TRBV7-8 and TRBJ2-2; the match to TRBD2 covers 7 bases. The CDR3 runs to 18 residues. Per germline, CDR1 SGHVS and CDR2 FQNEAQ. J was trimmed by 7 bases and V by 0 bases; bases with no gene match: 14. The CDR3 sequence: CASSLAEILSSGGGELFF. The CDR3 nucleotides are TGTGCCAGCAGCTTAGCGGAGATCCTTTCTAGCGGAGGCGGGGAGCTGTTTTTT.

For the CDR3, the DNA is TGCGCCAGCAGATCAACAGGGGCTAATGAAAAACTGTTTTTT. It yields the protein CASRSTGANEKLFF. V is TRBV5-1 and J is TRBJ1-4, with 7 bases aligning to TRBD1. Looked up from germline, CDR1 is SGHRS and CDR2 is YFSETQ. The junction had 4 bases not matched to a gene; V was cut back by 5 bases and J by 3 bases. CDR3 length: 14 amino acids.

This rearrangement joins TRBV9 to TRBJ2-3; no definite D call. Germline CDR1 SGDLS, CDR2 YYNGEE. V lost 4 bases, J lost 4 bases, and 7 bases lay in between. The CDR3 length is 12 residues. The CDR3 loop reads CASSPPADTQYF. As DNA, the CDR3 is TGTGCCAGCAGCCCCCCGGCAGATACGCAGTATTTT.

This clone was picked up one time. V is TRBV27 and J is TRBJ2-7, with 7 positions matching TRBD2. Germline lookup yields CDR1 MNHEY and CDR2 SMNVEV (reference sequence). The length of the CDR3 is 13 residues. The trim removed 2 bases at V and 2 bases at J, leaving 0 bases unmatched. CDR3 loop: CASSLAGAYEQYF. CDR3 nucleotide sequence: TGTGCCAGCAGTTTAGCGGGGGCCTACGAGCAGTACTTC.

The rearrangement uses TRBV11-2 and TRBJ1-2; TRBD1 is a possible D gene (6 bases). Germline CDR1 is SGHAT and CDR2 is FQNNGV. The CDR3 has 15 amino acids. V dropped 5 bases and J dropped 5 bases, with 18 bases sitting between them. CDR3 bases: TGTGCCAGCAGCCCAGACCCGGGACAACGATATGGCTACACCTTC. This gives the protein CASSPDPGQRYGYTF.

The chain uses TRBV9 and TRBJ1-2, with 8 bases lining up with TRBD1. The V segment lost 5 bases and the J segment 3 bases; nucleotides outside the gene matches: 6. The germline CDR1 and CDR2 sequences are SGDLS and YYNGEE. CDR3 length equals 14 residues. The CDR3 DNA sequence: TGTGCCAGCAGGGACAGGGAGAAGGACTATGGCTACACCTTC. It codes for CASRDREKDYGYTF.

The CDR3 bases are TGCGCCAGCAGTATCGACAGGGGGTTTGGCTACACCTTC. Protein: CASSIDRGFGYTF. V and J are TRBV10-2 and TRBJ1-2, with 9 nucleotides matching TRBD1. The V gene end was trimmed by 5 bases and the J gene end by 7 bases; junction bases not matched to a gene: 5. Germline loops: CDR1 WSHSY, CDR2 SAAADI. The CDR3 consists of 13 residues.

V usage is TRBV7-9 and J usage is TRBJ2-1; 8 nucleotides align to TRBD2. The CDR3 runs 15 residues. Germline V CDR1 and CDR2: SEHNR, FQNEAQ (reference sequence). CDR3 loop: CARDGAGENYNEQFF. The CDR3 nucleotides read TGTGCTCGGGACGGAGCGGGGGAAAACTACAATGAGCAGTTCTTC.

This sequence joins TRBV7-9 and TRBJ2-1; 7 nucleotides match TRBD1. Germline CDR1 is SEHNR and CDR2 is FQNEAQ (reference sequence). The trim removed 5 bases at V and 9 bases at J, leaving 10 bases unmatched. The CDR3 runs 14 residues. Written as DNA, the CDR3 is TGTGCCAGCAGCATCCCCGGGGACAGCCCTGAGCAGTTCTTC. Protein: CASSIPGDSPEQFF.

This sequence joins TRBV9 and TRBJ2-7; D uncertain. CDR3 length: 11 residues. V was cut by 3 bases and J by 6 bases, with 7 bases left in between. The germline V gene encodes CDR1 SGDLS and CDR2 YYNGEE. CDR3 sequence reads: CASSEGTEQYF. CDR3 nucleotides: TGTGCCAGCAGCGAGGGAACCGAGCAGTACTTC.